This TCR beta chain was identified during a study of blood T cell repertoires in COVID-19. Study background: PBMCs, B-cell-depleted T cells, or T cells were the source of the cDNA or gDNA that made up the material.

The repertoire was sequenced with immunoSEQ multiplex PCR; TCRdb's copy has only in-frame clones and lacks some. This table holds around 200,000 clones, around nine tenths found once. This receptor was identified in a man aged 25-45 years with acute or convalescent COVID-19. Sample: peripheral blood.

CDR3 sequence: CASRETAVMGYTF. CDR3 in DNA: TGTGCCAGCCGAGAGACAGCCGTGATGGGCTACACCTTC. The chain recombines TRBV28 with TRBJ1-2; the D gene is possibly TRBD1 (5 bases). The germline V and J ends were trimmed by 8 bases and 8 bases, with 18 bases remaining between them. The CDR3 totals 13 residues. Germline assignment: CDR1 MDHEN and CDR2 SYDVKM.